This TCR beta chain was captured in a study of response to subunit inactivated influenza vaccine. As concerns this clonotype: The antigen is undetermined.

TCRdb re-called the RT-PCR reads through MiXCR, storing one row per CDR3 protein. The sample comprises 650,000 to 700,000 distinct CDR3 sequences, approximately 14% of which are singletons, and 11% rests with the top ten. Study-level results: The authors suggested that every seasonal influenza vaccination recruits few new T cells.

The sample in question was PBMCs from blood, obtained roughly 13 days after vaccination. This receptor was identified in a man aged 45-65 years who received an inactivated influenza vaccine.

CDR3 in amino acids: CASGPTSDADTQYF. The CDR3 bases are TGTGCCAGCGGCCCTACTAGCGACGCAGATACGCAGTATTTT. The V and J genes are TRBV7-3 and TRBJ2-3; 7 bases match TRBD2. V shed 8 bases, J shed 4 bases, and the junction held 9 bases outside the gene matches. This CDR3 region has 14 residues. Germline V gene lookup returns CDR1 SGHTA and CDR2 FQGTGA.